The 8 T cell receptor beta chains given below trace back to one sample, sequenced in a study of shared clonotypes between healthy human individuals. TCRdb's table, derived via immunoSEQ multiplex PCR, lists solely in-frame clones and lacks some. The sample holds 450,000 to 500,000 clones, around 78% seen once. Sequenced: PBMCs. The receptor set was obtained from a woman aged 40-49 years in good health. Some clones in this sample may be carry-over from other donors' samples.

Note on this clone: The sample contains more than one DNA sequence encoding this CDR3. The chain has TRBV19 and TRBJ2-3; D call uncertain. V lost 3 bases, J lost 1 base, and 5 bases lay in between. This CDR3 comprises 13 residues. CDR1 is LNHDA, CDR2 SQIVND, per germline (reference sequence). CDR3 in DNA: TGTGCCAGTAGTATCCAGGGCACAGATACGCAGTATTTT. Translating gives CASSIQGTDTQYF.

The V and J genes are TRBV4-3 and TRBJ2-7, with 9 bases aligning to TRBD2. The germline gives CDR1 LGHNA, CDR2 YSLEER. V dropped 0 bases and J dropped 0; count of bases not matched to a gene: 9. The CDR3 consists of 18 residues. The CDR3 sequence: CASSQEHGASGISYEQYF. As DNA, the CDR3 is TGCGCCAGCAGCCAAGAACATGGGGCTAGCGGGATCTCCTACGAGCAGTACTTC.

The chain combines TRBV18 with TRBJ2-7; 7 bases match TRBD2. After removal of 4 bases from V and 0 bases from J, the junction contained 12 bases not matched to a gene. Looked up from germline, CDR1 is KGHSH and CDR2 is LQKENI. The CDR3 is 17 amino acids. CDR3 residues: CASSRGSSGAGSYEQYF. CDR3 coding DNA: TGTGCCAGCTCACGAGGATCTAGCGGAGCCGGCTCCTACGAGCAGTACTTC. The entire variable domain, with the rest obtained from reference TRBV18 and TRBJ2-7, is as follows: NAGVMQNPRHLVRRRGQEARLRCSPMKGHSHVYWYRQLPEEGLKFMVYLQKENIIDESGMPKERFSAEFPKEGPSILRIQQVVRGDSAAYFCASSRGSSGAGSYEQYFGPGTRLTVT.

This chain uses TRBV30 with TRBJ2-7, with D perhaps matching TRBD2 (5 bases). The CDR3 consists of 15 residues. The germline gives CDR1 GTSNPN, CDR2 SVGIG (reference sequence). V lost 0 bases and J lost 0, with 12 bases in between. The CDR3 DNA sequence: TGTGCCTGGAGTGTATGGCGGGTTCCCTCCTACGAGCAGTACTTC. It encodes CAWSVWRVPSYEQYF.

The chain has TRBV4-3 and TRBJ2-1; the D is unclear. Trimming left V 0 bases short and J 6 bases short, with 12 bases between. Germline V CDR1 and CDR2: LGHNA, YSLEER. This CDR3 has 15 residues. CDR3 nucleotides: TGCGCCAGCAGCCAAGATTTGGTGGAGTCCAATGAGCAGTTCTTC. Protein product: CASSQDLVESNEQFF.

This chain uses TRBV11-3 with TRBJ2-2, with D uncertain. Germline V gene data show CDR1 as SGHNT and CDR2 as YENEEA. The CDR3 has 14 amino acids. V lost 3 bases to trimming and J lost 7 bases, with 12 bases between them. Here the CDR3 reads CASSFDSKNGELFF. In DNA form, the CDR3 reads TGTGCCAGCAGCTTCGATTCAAAGAACGGGGAGCTGTTTTTT.

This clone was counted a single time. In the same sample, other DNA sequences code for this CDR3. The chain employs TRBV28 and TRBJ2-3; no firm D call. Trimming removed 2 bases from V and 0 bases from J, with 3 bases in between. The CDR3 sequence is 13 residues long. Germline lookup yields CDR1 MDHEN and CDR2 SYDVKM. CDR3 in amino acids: CASSLGSTDTQYF. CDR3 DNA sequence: TGTGCCAGCAGTTTAGGAAGCACAGATACGCAGTATTTT.

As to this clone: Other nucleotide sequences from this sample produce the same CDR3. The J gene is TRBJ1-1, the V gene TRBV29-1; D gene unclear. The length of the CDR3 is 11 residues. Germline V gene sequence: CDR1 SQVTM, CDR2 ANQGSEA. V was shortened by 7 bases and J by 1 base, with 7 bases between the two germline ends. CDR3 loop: CSGGRNTEAFF. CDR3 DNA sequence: TGCAGCGGAGGAAGGAACACTGAAGCTTTCTTT.